This T cell receptor beta chain derives from a study of shared clonotypes between healthy human individuals. For the study at large: Researchers assigned three CD4 naive, three CD4 memory, two CD8 naive and one CD8 memory plate to each donor.

It was into CD45RA+ naive and CD45RA-negative memory subsets that the CD4+ cells were split. Overall study results and limits: Unshared clonotypes carried lower generation probabilities than those common to all four donors.

In the case of this clone: Its antigen remains unidentified.

V was trimmed by 5 bases and J by 6 bases, leaving 11 bases between them. Germline CDR1 and CDR2: SEHNR and FQNEAQ (reference sequence). CDR3 length: 13 amino acids. Original data processing: ImmunoSEQ output lacked quality scores and full-length reads, limiting matched filtering. Assay used: immunoSEQ multiplex PCR; TCRdb lists only in-frame clones, some missing. V, J and clone size were drawn from that table, and D and trimming were deduced from the DNA. Of some 2 million clones detected, 85% to 95% appear once; the ten largest clones hold 0.1% to 0.15%. The sequenced sample consisted of naive CD4+ T cells sorted from blood. Subset described: CD45RA+ positively selected. V usage is TRBV7-9 and J usage is TRBJ2-1; the D is unclear. This sequence was found in a man between 18 and 35 years old in good health. The CDR3 loop is CASSTTLANEQFF. CDR3 DNA sequence: TGTGCCAGCAGCACGACATTAGCCAATGAGCAGTTCTTC.